Below, 4 T cell receptor beta chains from the same sample are listed, as sequenced in a study of shared clonotypes between healthy human individuals. Libraries were prepared by immunoSEQ multiplex PCR; TCRdb keeps only in-frame clonotypes and omits some of them. The data show about 820,000 clones, with around 93% seen just once and 24% held by the top ten. Terminally differentiated effector memory CD45RA+ cells were left out of the naive CD8 fraction, which was CD45RO-negative and positively selected for CCR7. The sample taken for sequencing was naive CD8+ T cells sorted from blood. Receptors were obtained from a man aged 30 to 45 in good health.

The V call is TRBV7-6, the J call TRBJ1-1, with a possible D match to TRBD1 (6 bases). V lost 4 bases, J lost 1 base, and 10 bases lay in between. CDR1 and CDR2 from the germline V gene are SGHVS and FNYEAQ. The CDR3 runs 14 residues. The CDR3 reads CASSSLQGNTEAFF. CDR3 bases: TGTGCCAGCAGCTCGTTACAGGGGAACACTGAAGCTTTCTTT.

The chain has TRBV28 and TRBJ1-1, with D possibly TRBD1 on 5 matching bases. V gave up 3 bases and J gave up 2 bases, with 19 bases separating them. The CDR3 is 17 residues long. The V gene's germline CDR1 is MDHEN and CDR2 SYDVKM. The CDR3 coding sequence is TGTGCCAGCAGTTTTCCAGTCCCGGGACGGAGAAACACTGAAGCTTTCTTT. As protein: CASSFPVPGRRNTEAFF.

The chain has TRBV27 and TRBJ2-1; the D gene could be TRBD1 or TRBD2 (5 bases each). The CDR3 covers 15 residues. CDR1 and CDR2 from the germline V gene are MNHEY and SMNVEV (reference sequence). The V end lost 0 bases, the J end lost 4 bases, and 10 bases lay between the germline ends. The CDR3 nucleotides are TGTGCCAGCAGTTTATCCCGGGACCTATACAATGAGCAGTTCTTC. This codes for CASSLSRDLYNEQFF.

This clone was seen only once. The chain uses TRBV7-2 and TRBJ2-1, with 9 bases that match TRBD2. In germline, CDR1 is SGHTA, CDR2 FQGNSA. Trimming removed 7 bases from V and 7 bases from J; junction bases left unmatched: 11. CDR3 length equals 15 residues. The CDR3 loop is CASTMIAGEGNEQFF. Here the CDR3 DNA reads TGTGCCAGCACCATGATAGCGGGAGAGGGAAATGAGCAGTTCTTC.